Included here is one T cell receptor beta chain sequence, with context. Its cognate antigen is unknown. An end of the junction differs from the germline gene, which may be a read error. The data belong to a study of read filtering for tumor transcriptome and immune sequencing. Turning to the study itself: TCR-mapped reads were about 4 to 11 million with IR-seq versus about 85 to 1,300 with RNA-seq. Study results and limitations: The sorted CD138-negative fraction was a mixed bone marrow immune population, not purified T cells. In IR-seq, single-read clonotypes were about 80% of clonotypes but around 3.5% of reads.

At the time of active disease, bone marrow was collected from every patient. Molecular barcoded adaptors covering alpha/delta and beta/gamma chains were used on 400 ng RNA. Using its own MiXCR run on the reads, TCRdb lists one record per CDR3 protein. The sample carries 30,000 to 40,000 distinct CDR3 sequences, more than 13% recorded once. The CDR3 runs to 12 residues. In germline, CDR1 is MNHEY, CDR2 SVGEGT. The receptor's source is a donor at least 40 years old with multiple myeloma. Sequencing was done on a sample of a population of CD138-negative cells sorted from bone marrow. The chain carries TRBV6-2 or TRBV6-3 and TRBJ1-1; D not resolved. CDR3 loop: CAIEGLGTDAFF. The CDR3 DNA reads as TGTGCCATCGAGGGCCTAGGAACTGACGCTTTCTTT.